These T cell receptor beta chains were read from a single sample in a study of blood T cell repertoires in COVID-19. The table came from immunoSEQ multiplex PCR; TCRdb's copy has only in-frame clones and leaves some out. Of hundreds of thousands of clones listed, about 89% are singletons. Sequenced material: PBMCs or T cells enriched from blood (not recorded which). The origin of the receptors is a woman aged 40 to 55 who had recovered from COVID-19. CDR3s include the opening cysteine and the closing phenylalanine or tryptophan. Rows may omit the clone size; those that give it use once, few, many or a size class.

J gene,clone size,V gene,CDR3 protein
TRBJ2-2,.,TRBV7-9,CASSSPPGRTTGELFF
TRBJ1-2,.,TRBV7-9,CASSLGTTGGYTF
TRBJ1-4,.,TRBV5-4,CASSSALQGEKLFF
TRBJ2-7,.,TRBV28,CASSTGWHEQYF
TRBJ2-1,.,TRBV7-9,CASSLTLAGGRTHNEQFF
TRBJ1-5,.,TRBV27,CASSLGGGHQPQHF
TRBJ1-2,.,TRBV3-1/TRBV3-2,CASSQVGGYYGYTF
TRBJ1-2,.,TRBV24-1,CATSDFRQGANYGYTF
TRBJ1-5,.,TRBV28,CASSLWDRQPQHF
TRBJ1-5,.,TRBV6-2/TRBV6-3,CASSFRQGSGQPQHF
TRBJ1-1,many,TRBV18,CASSRTGDTEAFF
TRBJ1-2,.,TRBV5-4,CASSFRTGSGYTF
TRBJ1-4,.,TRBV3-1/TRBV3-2,CASSYRGHNEKLFF
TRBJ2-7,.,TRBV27,CASSLSWGQGAYEQYF
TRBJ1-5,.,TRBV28,CASSYGNQPQHF
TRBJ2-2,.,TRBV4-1,CASRQLAGGPTGELFF
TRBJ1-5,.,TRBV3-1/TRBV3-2,CASSVGQGNQPQHF
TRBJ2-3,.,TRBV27,CASTKTGTDTQYF
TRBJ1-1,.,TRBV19,CATGMTEAFF
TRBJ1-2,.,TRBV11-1,CASSPGQGAAYGYTF
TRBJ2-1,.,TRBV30,CAWSWPSGGDEQFF
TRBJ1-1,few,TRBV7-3,CASSSTGIAFF
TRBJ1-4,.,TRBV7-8,CASSLRDRVTEKLFF
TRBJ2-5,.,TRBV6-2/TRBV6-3,CASSWKGGTQYF
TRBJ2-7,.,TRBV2,CASSDPSGGDEQYF
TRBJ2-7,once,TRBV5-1,CASSLATSGSVWNEQYF
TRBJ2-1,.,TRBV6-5,CASTKSGVIEQFF
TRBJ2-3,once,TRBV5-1,CASSLALVGDTQYF
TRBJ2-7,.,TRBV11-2,CASSFSGVLDEQYF
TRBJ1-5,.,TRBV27,CASPFAGNSYSNQPQHF
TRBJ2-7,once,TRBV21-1,CASSKDRGDGTYEQYF
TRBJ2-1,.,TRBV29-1,CSVDTGIWNEQFF
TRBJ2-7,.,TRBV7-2,CASSLNGIAYEQYF
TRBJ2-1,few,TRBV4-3,CASSQGLGVYNEQFF
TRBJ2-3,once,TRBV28,CASPPGQVLAGIPDTQYF
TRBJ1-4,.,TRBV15,CATSRERSAEKLFF
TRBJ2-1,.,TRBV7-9,CASSSGLAGPYNEQFF
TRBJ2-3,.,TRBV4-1,CASSQVVAGVADTQYF
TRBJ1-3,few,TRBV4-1,CASSQGSPGQGGGNTIYF
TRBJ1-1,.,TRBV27,CASSSGTANTEAFF
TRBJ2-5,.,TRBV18,CASSQGLADETQYF